This TCR beta chain comes out of a study of Ad26.COV2.S vaccination and SARS-CoV-2 variants. Across the study: Recipients of Ad26.COV2.S got it intramuscularly, once or twice 56 days apart. Study observations and caveats: There was a possibility that the TCR breadth and depth analyses underestimated total T cell responses.

The CDR3 length is 13 residues. Trimming left V 6 bases short and J 2 bases short, with 9 bases between. The germline CDR1 and CDR2 sequences are MNHNY and SVGAGI (reference sequence). Measured with immunoSEQ multiplex PCR; TCRdb has only the in-frame clones, and not every one. The sample shows roughly 510,000 clones, roughly nine tenths of them seen only once. Specified treatment: around 19 received Ad26.COV2.S at low or high dose, single or two shots; about 5 received placebo; per-sample allocation not given. Day 63 after the first vaccine or placebo injection was the time point for sampling. The sample holds many counts of this clone. Its antigen is currently unknown.

This clonotype was obtained from a person aged 18-60 years who received the Ad26.COV2.S COVID-19 vaccine or a placebo. This rearrangement joins TRBV6-6 to TRBJ2-3; D is possibly TRBD2 (6 bases). This specimen consisted of peripheral blood, obtained in a trial of Ad26.COV2.S vaccine versus placebo. The CDR3 is CASRGLTTDTQYF. The CDR3 DNA follows: TGTGCCAGCAGAGGACTAACCACAGATACGCAGTATTTT.